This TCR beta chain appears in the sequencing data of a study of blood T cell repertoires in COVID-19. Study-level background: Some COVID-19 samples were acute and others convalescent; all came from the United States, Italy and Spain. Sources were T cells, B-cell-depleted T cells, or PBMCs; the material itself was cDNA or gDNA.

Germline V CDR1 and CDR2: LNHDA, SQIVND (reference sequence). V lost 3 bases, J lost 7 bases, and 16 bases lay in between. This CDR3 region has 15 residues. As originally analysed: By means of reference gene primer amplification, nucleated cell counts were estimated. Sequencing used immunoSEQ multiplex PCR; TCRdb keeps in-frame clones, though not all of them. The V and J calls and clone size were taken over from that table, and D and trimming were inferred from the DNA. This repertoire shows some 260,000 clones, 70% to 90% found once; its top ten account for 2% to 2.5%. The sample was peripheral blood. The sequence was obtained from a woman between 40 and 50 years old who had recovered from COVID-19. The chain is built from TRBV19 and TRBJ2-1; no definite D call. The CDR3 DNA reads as TGTGCCAGTAGTATTATAGCTGTGAGGAGAAATGAGCAGTTCTTC. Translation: CASSIIAVRRNEQFF.